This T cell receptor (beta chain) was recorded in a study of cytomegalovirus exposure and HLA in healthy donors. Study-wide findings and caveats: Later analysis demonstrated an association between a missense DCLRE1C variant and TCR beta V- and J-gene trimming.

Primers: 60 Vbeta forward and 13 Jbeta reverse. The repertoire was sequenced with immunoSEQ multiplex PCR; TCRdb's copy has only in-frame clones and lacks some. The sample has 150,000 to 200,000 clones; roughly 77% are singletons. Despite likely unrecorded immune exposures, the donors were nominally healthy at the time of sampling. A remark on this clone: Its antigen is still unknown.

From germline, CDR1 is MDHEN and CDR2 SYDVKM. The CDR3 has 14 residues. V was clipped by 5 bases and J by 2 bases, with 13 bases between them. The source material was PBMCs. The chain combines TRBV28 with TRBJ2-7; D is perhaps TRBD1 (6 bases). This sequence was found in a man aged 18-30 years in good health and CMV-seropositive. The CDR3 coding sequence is TGTGCCAGCAGTCTCCCCGACAGGACCTACGAGCAGTACGTC. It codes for CASSLPDRTYEQYV.